The 21 T cell receptor beta chains given below trace back to one sample, sequenced in a study of cytomegalovirus exposure and HLA in healthy donors. PCR was performed using 60 Vbeta and 13 Jbeta primers. Data came from immunoSEQ multiplex PCR; TCRdb stores just in-frame clones and leaves some out. The sample holds roughly 140,000 clones, approximately 84% seen once. Specimen: PBMCs. The receptors shown here come from a woman under 30 in good health and CMV-seronegative.

The V gene is TRBV10-3, the J gene TRBJ2-1; unclear D gene. The CDR3 has 12 residues. In germline, CDR1 is ENHRY, CDR2 SYGVKD. V lost 6 bases and J 5 bases, leaving 8 bases between the germline ends. CDR3: CAISPSDNEQFF. The CDR3 DNA reads as TGTGCCATCAGCCCTTCAGACAATGAGCAGTTCTTC.

The V and J genes are TRBV7-9 and TRBJ1-4, with a weak D call TRBD1 (6 bases). Germline V gene lookup returns CDR1 SEHNR and CDR2 FQNEAQ (reference sequence). This CDR3 is 15 amino acids long. V was pared by 4 bases and J by 4 bases, with 13 bases between. The CDR3 nucleotides read TGTGCCAGCAGCTCCCAGGGGCCGATTAATGAAAAACTGTTTTTT. Protein product: CASSSQGPINEKLFF.

The rearrangement links TRBV18 to TRBJ1-3; D not resolved. The V end was cut by 4 bases, the J end by 0 bases, with 16 bases between. The length of the CDR3 is 17 residues. Germline CDR1 is KGHSH and CDR2 is LQKENI. CDR3 DNA: TGTGCCAGCTCACACCTACTGACGGAGAGCTCTGGAAACACCATATATTTT. Residues: CASSHLLTESSGNTIYF. Full variable domain (rest looked up from reference TRBV18 and TRBJ1-3): NAGVMQNPRHLVRRRGQEARLRCSPMKGHSHVYWYRQLPEEGLKFMVYLQKENIIDESGMPKERFSAEFPKEGPSILRIQQVVRGDSAAYFCASSHLLTESSGNTIYFGEGSWLTVV.

J is TRBJ2-3 and V is TRBV6-1; TRBD1 is a possible D gene (6 bases). Deletions cut 6 bases from V and 0 bases from J, with 13 bases between. Germline CDR1 MNHNS, CDR2 SASEGT. This CDR3 region has 15 residues. CDR3 DNA sequence: TGTGCCAGCAGCCCGGGACAAATTAGCACAGATACGCAGTATTTT. Protein: CASSPGQISTDTQYF.

J is TRBJ2-7 and V is TRBV10-1; D perhaps matches TRBD1 (6 bases). This CDR3 spans 14 amino acids. Germline V gives CDR1 WNHNN, CDR2 SYGVQD (reference sequence). Between the trimmed V and J ends, which lost 5 bases and 1 base, there was a span of 12 bases. The CDR3 nucleotides are TGCGCCAGCAGTCCGGACAGATTTTCCTACGAGCAGTACTTC. Amino acids: CASSPDRFSYEQYF.

V is TRBV28 and J is TRBJ1-5; tentative D call: TRBD1 (5 bases). The length of the CDR3 is 14 residues. V shed 4 bases and J shed 0 bases, with 7 bases lying between them. The germline CDR1 and CDR2 sequences are MDHEN and SYDVKM. The CDR3 coding sequence is TGTGCCAGCAGTTCAGGGTATAGCAATCAGCCCCAGCATTTT. Protein sequence: CASSSGYSNQPQHF.

The chain carries TRBV28 and TRBJ2-1; 9 bases are shared with TRBD2. Germline assignment: CDR1 MDHEN and CDR2 SYDVKM. V was clipped by 5 bases and J by 3 bases; unmatched bases: 2. The CDR3 contains 14 residues. The CDR3 DNA follows: TGTGCCAGCAGTATGACTAGCGGCTACAATGAGCAGTTCTTC. Its protein is CASSMTSGYNEQFF.

This clone was recorded only once. As DNA, the CDR3 is TGTGCCAGCAGCATCGGGACTAGCGGGAGCCACGAGCAGTACTTC. It specifies CASSIGTSGSHEQYF. V and J are TRBV7-2 and TRBJ2-7; 14 bases agree with TRBD2. V lost 5 bases, J lost 5 bases, and 5 bases stayed unmatched. Germline-derived CDR1 and CDR2 are SGHTA and FQGNSA. The CDR3 sequence is 15 residues long. Full variable domain (remainder filled in from reference TRBV7-2 and TRBJ2-7): GAGVSQSPSNKVTEKGKDVELRCDPISGHTALYWYRQSLGQGLEFLIYFQGNSAPDKSGLPSDRFSAERTGGSVSTLTIQRTQQEDSAVYLCASSIGTSGSHEQYFGPGTRLTVT.

The genes are TRBV28 and TRBJ2-1; 11 bases map to TRBD2. CDR1 MDHEN and CDR2 SYDVKM come from the germline V gene. V lost 4 bases, J lost 0 bases, and 2 bases stayed unmatched. The CDR3 spans 16 residues. CDR3 residues: CASSSSGRSSYNEQFF. CDR3 coding DNA: TGTGCCAGCAGTTCTAGCGGGAGGAGCTCCTACAATGAGCAGTTCTTC.

The V gene is TRBV2, the J gene TRBJ2-3, with D perhaps matching TRBD2 (6 bases). Looked up from germline, CDR1 is SNHLY and CDR2 is FYNNEI. Trimming cost V 2 bases and J 2 bases, with 11 bases left between them. The CDR3 runs 15 residues. The DNA of the CDR3 is TGTGCCAGCAGTGAAATAGCGGCTCCCACAGATACGCAGTATTTT. Its translation: CASSEIAAPTDTQYF.

The chain links TRBV13 to TRBJ1-4; 10 nucleotides match TRBD1. The CDR3 spans 15 residues. Trimming at V came to 3 bases and at J to 7 bases, leaving 5 bases not matched to a gene. Germline V gene lookup returns CDR1 PRHDT and CDR2 FYEKMQ (reference sequence). CDR3 coding DNA: TGTGCCAGCAGCTTGGCCGGGACAGGGGCTGAAAAACTGTTTTTT. Amino acid sequence: CASSLAGTGAEKLFF.

V is TRBV9 and J is TRBJ2-3, with 12 bases matching TRBD2. The CDR3 is 14 residues long. Germline lookup yields CDR1 SGDLS and CDR2 YYNGEE. V lost 3 bases and J lost 4; bases outside the gene matches: 0. In nucleotides, the CDR3 is TGTGCCAGCAGCGGGACTAGCGGGGCAGATACGCAGTATTTT. It codes for CASSGTSGADTQYF.

V usage is TRBV30 and J usage is TRBJ2-4, with D tentatively TRBD1 (5 bases). The CDR3 consists of 13 residues. Trimming removed 8 bases from V and 0 bases from J, with 11 bases in between. CDR1 and CDR2 (germline): GTSNPN, SVGIG (reference sequence). CDR3 amino acids: CAVDIIAKNIQYF. The CDR3 DNA reads as TGTGCCGTGGACATTATAGCCAAAAACATTCAGTACTTC.

The V gene is TRBV11-2, the J gene TRBJ2-3; 7 nucleotides line up with TRBD1. Looked up from germline, CDR1 is SGHAT and CDR2 is FQNNGV. Losses at the gene ends were 5 bases for V and 0 bases for J; bases not matched to a gene: 5. The CDR3 is 15 residues long. CDR3 sequence: CASSQGTASTDTQYF. DNA of the CDR3: TGTGCCAGCAGCCAAGGGACAGCTAGCACAGATACGCAGTATTTT.

This clone was detected once. The V gene is TRBV6-5, the J gene TRBJ1-2; D is perhaps TRBD1 (6 bases). V was trimmed by 5 bases and J by 0 bases, leaving 10 bases between them. The CDR3 has 14 amino acids. CDR1 is MNHEY and CDR2 is SVGAGI in the germline V gene. The CDR3 reads CASSKTGANYGYTF. The CDR3 DNA is TGTGCCAGCAGTAAGACAGGAGCTAACTATGGCTACACCTTC.

The rearrangement joins TRBV21-1 to TRBJ2-7; TRBD1, as called in the table, went unchecked against the DNA. TRBV21-1 is termed a pseudogene. CDR3 length: 14 residues. For the CDR3, the DNA is TGTGCCAGCAACCGGGACATTCACTCCTACGAGCAGTACTTC. It translates to CASNRDIHSYEQYF.

The chain recombines TRBV6-5 with TRBJ2-3; 15 nucleotides agree with TRBD2. Germline trimming cut 5 bases from V and 4 bases from J; bases unmatched to any gene: 1. The CDR3 covers 15 residues. Germline V gene data show CDR1 as MNHEY and CDR2 as SVGAGI. CDR3 protein: CASSGLAGGPDTQYF. DNA for the CDR3: TGTGCCAGCAGTGGACTAGCGGGAGGGCCAGATACGCAGTATTTT.

This chain uses TRBV28 with TRBJ1-1; D unresolved. From germline, CDR1 is MDHEN and CDR2 SYDVKM. This CDR3 comprises 13 residues. Trimming took off 6 bases at V and 10 bases at J, with 18 bases between the two ends. The CDR3 spells CASRAPGVLGAFF. In nucleotides, the CDR3 is TGTGCCAGCAGAGCCCCCGGGGTCTTGGGAGCTTTCTTT.

V gene TRBV7-2 combines with J gene TRBJ1-2; D gene unclear. V lost 1 base, J lost 4 bases, and 13 bases lay in between. CDR1 is SGHTA and CDR2 is FQGNSA in the germline V gene. The CDR3 totals 15 residues. As DNA, the CDR3 is TGTGCCAGCAGCTTAGTGGAATGGAGTAGCTATGGCTACACCTTC. This gives the protein CASSLVEWSSYGYTF.

The gene calls are TRBV28 and TRBJ2-5; 7 positions match TRBD2. Trimming cost V 5 bases and J 13 bases; bases outside gene matches: 10. Germline CDR1 reads MDHEN; CDR2 reads SYDVKM. This CDR3 is 12 amino acids long. The CDR3 is CASSPPPGGAYF. Here the CDR3 DNA reads TGTGCCAGCAGTCCTCCCCCGGGAGGTGCGTACTTC.

The gene calls are TRBV5-1 and TRBJ1-3; weak D call: TRBD1 (5 bases). This CDR3 is 15 amino acids long. V lost 0 bases, J lost 2 bases, and 9 bases lay in between. The germline V gene has CDR1 SGHRS and CDR2 YFSETQ. CDR3 protein: CASSLAGGTGNTIYF. For the CDR3, the DNA is TGCGCCAGCAGCTTGGCGGGGGGTACTGGAAACACCATATATTTT.